This T cell receptor beta chain was profiled in a study of beta chain features in type 1 diabetes. The overall study: Cell yields, gender and age were comparable in patients and healthy donors. The study examined more than 100,000,000 sorted cells across all samples.

A note on this clone: Its specificity is unknown.

V shed 6 bases and J shed 1 base, with 12 bases lying between them. Germline lookup yields CDR1 MNHEY and CDR2 SVGAGI. The CDR3 covers 14 residues. Expressed TCRB transcripts got sequenced, as all isolated RNA was reverse transcribed. Profiling relied on immunoSEQ multiplex PCR, and the TCRdb table lists in-frame clones only, not all of them. The sample yields hundreds of thousands of clones, around 9.7% seen once. Study conclusions and caveats: The cDNA sequencing approach could over-represent high-TCR-expressing cells. Shorter TCRB CDR3s, moderately but significantly so, marked every one of the four CD4+ subsets in Type 1 diabetes patients.

The clonotype originates from a man in his thirties or forties with type 1 diabetes. Sequencing was done on a sample of central memory CD4+ T cells from blood. V and J are TRBV6-5 and TRBJ1-2; D gene uncertain. The CDR3 loop is CASRAPDLNYGYTF. CDR3 coding DNA: TGTGCCAGCAGAGCCCCGGACCTTAACTATGGCTACACCTTC.